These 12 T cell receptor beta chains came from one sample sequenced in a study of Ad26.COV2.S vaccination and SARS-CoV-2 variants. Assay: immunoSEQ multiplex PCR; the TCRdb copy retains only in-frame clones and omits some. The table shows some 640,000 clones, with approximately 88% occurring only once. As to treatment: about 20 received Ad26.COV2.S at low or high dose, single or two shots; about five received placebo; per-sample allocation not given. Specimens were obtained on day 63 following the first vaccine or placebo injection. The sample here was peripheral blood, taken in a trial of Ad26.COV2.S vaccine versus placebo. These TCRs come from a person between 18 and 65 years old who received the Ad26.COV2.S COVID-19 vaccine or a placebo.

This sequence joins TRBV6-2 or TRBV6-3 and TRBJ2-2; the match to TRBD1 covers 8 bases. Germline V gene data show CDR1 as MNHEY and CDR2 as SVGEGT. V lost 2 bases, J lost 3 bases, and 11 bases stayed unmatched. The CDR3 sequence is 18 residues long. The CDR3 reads CASSYPTTGAAHTGELFF. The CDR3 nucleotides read TGTGCCAGCAGTTACCCAACGACAGGGGCGGCACACACCGGGGAGCTGTTTTTT.

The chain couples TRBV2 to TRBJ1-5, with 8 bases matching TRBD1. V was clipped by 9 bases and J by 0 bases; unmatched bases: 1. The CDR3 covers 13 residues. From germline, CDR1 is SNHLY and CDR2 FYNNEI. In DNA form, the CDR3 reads TGTGCCAGTGACAGGGGTAGCAATCAGCCCCAGCATTTT. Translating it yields CASDRGSNQPQHF.

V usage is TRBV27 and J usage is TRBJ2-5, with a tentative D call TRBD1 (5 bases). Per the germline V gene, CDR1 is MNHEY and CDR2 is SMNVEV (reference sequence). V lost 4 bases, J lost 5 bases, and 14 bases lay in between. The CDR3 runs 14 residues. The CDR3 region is CASSWGPVGETQYF. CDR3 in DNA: TGTGCCAGCAGTTGGGGCCCGGTGGGTGAGACCCAGTACTTC.

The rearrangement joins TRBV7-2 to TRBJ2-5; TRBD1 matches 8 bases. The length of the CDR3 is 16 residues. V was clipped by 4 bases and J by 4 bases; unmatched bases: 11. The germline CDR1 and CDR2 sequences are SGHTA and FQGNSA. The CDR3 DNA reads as TGTGCCAGCAGCTCAGGGCCGGGACAGGTGGCAGAGACCCAGTACTTC. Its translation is CASSSGPGQVAETQYF.

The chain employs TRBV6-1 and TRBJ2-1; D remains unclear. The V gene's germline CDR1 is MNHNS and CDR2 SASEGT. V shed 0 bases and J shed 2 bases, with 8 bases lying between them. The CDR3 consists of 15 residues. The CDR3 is CASSEAGRPYNEQFF. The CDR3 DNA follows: TGTGCCAGCAGTGAAGCCGGCAGACCCTACAATGAGCAGTTCTTC.

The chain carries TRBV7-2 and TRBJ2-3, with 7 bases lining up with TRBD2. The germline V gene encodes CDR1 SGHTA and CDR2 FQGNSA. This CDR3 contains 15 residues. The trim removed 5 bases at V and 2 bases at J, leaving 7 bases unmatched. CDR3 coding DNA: TGTGCCAGCAGCACCTGGACTAGTCTCACAGATACGCAGTATTTT. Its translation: CASSTWTSLTDTQYF.

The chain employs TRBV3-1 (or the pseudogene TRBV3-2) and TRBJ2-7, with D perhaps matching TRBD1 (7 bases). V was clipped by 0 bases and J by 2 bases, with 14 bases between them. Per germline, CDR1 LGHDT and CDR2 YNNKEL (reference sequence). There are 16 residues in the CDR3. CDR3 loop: CASSQDHAGQPYEQYF. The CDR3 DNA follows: TGTGCCAGCAGCCAAGATCACGCGGGACAGCCCTACGAGCAGTACTTC.

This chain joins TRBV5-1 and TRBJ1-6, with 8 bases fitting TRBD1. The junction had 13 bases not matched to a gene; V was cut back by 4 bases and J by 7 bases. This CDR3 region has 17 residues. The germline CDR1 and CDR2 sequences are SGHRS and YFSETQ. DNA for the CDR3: TGCGCCAGCAGCGAAGGACAGGGTCGAAGTAGAAATTCACCCCTCCACTTT. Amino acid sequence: CASSEGQGRSRNSPLHF.

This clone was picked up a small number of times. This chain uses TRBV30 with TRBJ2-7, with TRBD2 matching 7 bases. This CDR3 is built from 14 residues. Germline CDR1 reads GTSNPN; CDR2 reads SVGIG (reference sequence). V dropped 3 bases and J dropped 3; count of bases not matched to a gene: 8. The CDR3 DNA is TGTGCCTGGAGGGGTGCCGGGACTAACTACGAGCAGTACTTC. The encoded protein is CAWRGAGTNYEQYF.

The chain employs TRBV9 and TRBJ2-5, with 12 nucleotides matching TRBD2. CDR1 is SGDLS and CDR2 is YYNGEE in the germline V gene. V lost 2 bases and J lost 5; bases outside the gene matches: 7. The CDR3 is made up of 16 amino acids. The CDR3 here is CASSVSPGLAGETQYF. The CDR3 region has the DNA TGTGCCAGCAGCGTTTCTCCGGGACTAGCGGGTGAGACCCAGTACTTC.

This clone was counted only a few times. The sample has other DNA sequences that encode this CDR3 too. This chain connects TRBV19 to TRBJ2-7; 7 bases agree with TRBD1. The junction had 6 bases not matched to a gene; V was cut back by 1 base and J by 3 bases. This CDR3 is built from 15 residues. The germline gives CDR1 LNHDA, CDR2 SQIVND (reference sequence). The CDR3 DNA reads TGTGCCAGTAGTATAGGGGGGACAGCAAGCTACGAGCAGTACTTC. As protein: CASSIGGTASYEQYF.

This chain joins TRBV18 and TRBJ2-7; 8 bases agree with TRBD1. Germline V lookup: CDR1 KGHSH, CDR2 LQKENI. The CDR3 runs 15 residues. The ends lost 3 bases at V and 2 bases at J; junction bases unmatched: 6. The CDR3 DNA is TGTGCCAGCTCACCCGGCCAGGGGGCTACCTACGAGCAGTACTTC. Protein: CASSPGQGATYEQYF.